This T cell receptor beta chain was obtained from a study of T cell responses to AZD1222 COVID-19 vaccine. About the research overall: Researchers grouped second doses given at about 4 or about 12 weeks into one pool.

Study conclusions and caveats: Increases in Spike-specific TCR breadth and depth were seen after two AZD1222 doses. Repertoires were obtained only post-peak T cell response. Mapped onto spike, vaccine-associated CD4 TCRs spanned it and were dominant at 160-218 and 743-854.

Germline V gene sequence: CDR1 LNHDA, CDR2 SQIVND (reference sequence). CDR3 size: 17 residues. With 3 bases removed from V and 3 bases from J, the gap between germline ends came to 20 bases. In the case of this clone: Its target is not known.

Libraries were prepared by immunoSEQ multiplex PCR; TCRdb keeps only in-frame clonotypes and omits some of them. The sample lists around 150,000 clones, around nine tenths occurring once. The TCR was taken from an adult in good health. The sample was peripheral blood, taken on day 0 of AZD1222 vaccination. This chain uses TRBV19 with TRBJ1-2; the D gene is possibly TRBD1 (5 bases). The CDR3 is CASSIWQGGRVHYGYTF. The DNA of the CDR3 is TGTGCCAGTAGTATTTGGCAGGGAGGGCGCGTCCACTATGGCTACACCTTC.